This TCR beta chain was found in a study of glioma-infiltrating T cells after dendritic cell vaccination. Study-wide background: Dendritic cells derived from monocytes and pulsed with autologous tumor lysate formed the vaccine. Dendritic cell vaccine was injected intradermally three times, biweekly.

Time point in this sample: after dendritic cell vaccination, including at tumor progression/relapse. Patients had residual fresh-frozen tumor tissue and more than two years of survival data. This clone was recorded once. The immunoSEQ assay amplified TCRB CDR3 from up to 2 ug DNA. Sequenced by immunoSEQ multiplex PCR; TCRdb stores in-frame clones only, minus some. The sample holds approximately 92,000 clones, around 80% seen once. Trimming at V came to 5 bases and at J to 6 bases, leaving 5 bases not matched to a gene. Germline loops: CDR1 LNHDA, CDR2 SQIVND (reference sequence). The CDR3 consists of 15 residues.

The sample here was blood, taken after dendritic cell vaccination. The V and J genes are TRBV19 and TRBJ1-5, with 12 bases lining up with TRBD1. The clonotype comes from a human donor with glioblastoma. Here the CDR3 DNA reads TGTGCCAGTAGTCGGGGACAGGGGGCCGGTCAGCCCCAGCATTTT. This translates into CASSRGQGAGQPQHF.